This T cell receptor beta chain came from a study of blood T cell repertoires in COVID-19. Study-level information: Some COVID-19 samples were acute and others convalescent; all came from the United States, Italy and Spain.

Original methodology: Counts of nucleated cells, estimated from reference gene primer amplification, were obtained. This table comes from immunoSEQ multiplex PCR, and its TCRdb copy is limited to in-frame clones, with some not included. V, J and clone size derive from that table, while D and trimming were established from the DNA sequence. The table lists around 200,000 clones, 70% to 90% of them singletons. The TCR originated in a man between 35 and 55 years old with active or convalescent COVID-19. The specimen was peripheral blood.

The CDR3 DNA is TGTGCCAGCAGCTTAACCCCAGGCCAAAACATTCAGTACTTC. It is translated as CASSLTPGQNIQYF. V gene TRBV7-3 combines with J gene TRBJ2-4; D not resolved. Germline CDR1 reads SGHTA; CDR2 reads FQGTGA. CDR3 length: 14 residues. Trimming cost V 0 bases and J 5 bases, with 8 bases left between them.